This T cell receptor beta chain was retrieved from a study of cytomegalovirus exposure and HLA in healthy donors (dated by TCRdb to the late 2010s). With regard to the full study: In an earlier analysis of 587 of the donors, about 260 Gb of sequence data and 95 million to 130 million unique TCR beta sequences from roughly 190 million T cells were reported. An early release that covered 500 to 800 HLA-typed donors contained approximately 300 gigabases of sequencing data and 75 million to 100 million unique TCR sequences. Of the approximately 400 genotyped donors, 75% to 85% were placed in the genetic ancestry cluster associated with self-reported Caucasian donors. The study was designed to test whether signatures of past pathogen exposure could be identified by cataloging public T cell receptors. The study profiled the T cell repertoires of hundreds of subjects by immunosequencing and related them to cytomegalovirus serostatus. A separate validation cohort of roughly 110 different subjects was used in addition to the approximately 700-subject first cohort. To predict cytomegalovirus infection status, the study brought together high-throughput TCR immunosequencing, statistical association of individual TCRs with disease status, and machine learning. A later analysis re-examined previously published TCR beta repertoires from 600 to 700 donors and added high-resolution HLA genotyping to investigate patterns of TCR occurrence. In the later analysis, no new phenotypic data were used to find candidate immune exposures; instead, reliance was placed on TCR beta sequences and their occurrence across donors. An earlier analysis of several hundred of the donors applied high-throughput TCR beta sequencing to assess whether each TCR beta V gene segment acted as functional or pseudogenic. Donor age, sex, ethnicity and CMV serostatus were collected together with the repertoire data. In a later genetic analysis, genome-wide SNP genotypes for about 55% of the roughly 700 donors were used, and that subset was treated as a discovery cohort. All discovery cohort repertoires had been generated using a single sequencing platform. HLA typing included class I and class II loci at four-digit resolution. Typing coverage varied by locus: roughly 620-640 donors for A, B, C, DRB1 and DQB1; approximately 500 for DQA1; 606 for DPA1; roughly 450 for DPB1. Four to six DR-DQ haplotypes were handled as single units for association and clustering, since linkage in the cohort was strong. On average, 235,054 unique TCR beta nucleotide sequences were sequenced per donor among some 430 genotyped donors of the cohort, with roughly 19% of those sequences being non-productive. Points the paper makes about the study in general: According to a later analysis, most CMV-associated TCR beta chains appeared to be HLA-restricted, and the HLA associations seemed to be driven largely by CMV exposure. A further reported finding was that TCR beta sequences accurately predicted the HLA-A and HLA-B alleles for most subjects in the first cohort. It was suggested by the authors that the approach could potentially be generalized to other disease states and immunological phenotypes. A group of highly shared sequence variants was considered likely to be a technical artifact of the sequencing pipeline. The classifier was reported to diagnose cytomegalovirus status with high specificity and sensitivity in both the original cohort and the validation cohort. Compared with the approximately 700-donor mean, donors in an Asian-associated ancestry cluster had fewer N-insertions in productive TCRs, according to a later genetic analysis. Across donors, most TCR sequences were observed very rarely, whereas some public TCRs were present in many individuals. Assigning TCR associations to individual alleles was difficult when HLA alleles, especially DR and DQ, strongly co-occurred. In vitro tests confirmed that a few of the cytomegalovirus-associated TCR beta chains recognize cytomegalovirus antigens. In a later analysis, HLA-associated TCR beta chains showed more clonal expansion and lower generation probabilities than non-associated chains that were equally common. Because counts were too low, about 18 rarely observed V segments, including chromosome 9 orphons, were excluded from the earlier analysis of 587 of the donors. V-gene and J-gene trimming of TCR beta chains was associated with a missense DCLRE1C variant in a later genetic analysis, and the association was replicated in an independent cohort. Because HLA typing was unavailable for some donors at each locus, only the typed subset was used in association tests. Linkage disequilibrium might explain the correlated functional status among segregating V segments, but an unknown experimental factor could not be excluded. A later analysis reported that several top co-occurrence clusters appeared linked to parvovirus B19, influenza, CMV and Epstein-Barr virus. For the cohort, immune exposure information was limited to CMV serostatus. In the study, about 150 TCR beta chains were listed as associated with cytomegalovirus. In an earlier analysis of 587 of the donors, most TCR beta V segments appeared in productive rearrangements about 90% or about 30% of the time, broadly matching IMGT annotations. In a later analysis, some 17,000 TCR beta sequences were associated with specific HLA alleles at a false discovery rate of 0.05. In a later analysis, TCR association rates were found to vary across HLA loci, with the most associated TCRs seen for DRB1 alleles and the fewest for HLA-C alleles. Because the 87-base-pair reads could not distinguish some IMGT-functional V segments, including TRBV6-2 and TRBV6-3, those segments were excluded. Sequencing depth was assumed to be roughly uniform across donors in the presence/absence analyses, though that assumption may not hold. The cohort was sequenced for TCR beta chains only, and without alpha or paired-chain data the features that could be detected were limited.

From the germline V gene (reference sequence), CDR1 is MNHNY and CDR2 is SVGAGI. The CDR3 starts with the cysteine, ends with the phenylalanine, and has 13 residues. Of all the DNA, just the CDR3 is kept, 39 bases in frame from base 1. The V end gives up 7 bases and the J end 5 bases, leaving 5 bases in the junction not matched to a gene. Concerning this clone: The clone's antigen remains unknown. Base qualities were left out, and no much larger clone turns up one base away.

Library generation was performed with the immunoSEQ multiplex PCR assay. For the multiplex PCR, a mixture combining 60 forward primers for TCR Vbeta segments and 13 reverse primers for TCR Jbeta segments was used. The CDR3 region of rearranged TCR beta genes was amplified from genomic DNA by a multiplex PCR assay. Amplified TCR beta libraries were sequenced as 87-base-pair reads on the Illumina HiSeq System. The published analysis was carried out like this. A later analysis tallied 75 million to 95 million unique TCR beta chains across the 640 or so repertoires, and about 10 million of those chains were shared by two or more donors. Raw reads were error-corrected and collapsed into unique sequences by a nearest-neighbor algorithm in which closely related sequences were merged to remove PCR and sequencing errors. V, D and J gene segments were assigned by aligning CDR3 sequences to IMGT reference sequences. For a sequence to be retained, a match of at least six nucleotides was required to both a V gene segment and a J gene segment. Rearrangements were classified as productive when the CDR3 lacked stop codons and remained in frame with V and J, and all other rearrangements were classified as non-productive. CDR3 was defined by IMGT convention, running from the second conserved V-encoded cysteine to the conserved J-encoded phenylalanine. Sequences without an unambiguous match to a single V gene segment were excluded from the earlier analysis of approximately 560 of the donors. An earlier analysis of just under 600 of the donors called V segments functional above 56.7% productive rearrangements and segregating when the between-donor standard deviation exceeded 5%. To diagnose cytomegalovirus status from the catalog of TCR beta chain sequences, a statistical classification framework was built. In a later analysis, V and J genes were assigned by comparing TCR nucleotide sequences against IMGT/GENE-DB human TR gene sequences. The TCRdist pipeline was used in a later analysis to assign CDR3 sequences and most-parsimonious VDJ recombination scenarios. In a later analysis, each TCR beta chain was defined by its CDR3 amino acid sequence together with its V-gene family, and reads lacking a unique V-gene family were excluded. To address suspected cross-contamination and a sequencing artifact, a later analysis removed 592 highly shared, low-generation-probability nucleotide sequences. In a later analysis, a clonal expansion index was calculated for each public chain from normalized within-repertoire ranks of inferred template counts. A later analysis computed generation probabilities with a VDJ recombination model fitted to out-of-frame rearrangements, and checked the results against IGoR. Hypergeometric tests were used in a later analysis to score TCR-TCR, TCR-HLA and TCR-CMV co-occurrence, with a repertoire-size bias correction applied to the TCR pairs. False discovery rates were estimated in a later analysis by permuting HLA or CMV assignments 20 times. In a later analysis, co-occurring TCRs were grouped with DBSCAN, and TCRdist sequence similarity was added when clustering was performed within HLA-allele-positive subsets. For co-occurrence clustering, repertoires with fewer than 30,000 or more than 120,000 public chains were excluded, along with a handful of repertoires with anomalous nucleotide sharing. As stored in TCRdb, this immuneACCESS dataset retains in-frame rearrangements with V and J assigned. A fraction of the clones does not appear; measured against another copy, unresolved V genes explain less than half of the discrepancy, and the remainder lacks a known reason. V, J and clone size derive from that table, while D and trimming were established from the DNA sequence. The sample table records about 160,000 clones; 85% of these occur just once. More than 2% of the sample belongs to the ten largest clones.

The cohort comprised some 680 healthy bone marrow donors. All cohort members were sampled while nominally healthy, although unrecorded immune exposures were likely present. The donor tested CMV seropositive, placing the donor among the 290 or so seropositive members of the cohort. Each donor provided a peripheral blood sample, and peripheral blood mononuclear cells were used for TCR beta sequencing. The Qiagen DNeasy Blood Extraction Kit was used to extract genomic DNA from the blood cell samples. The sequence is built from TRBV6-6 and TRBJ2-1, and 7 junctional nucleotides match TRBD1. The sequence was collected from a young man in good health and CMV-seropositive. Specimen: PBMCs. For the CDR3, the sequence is CASTGQFNNEQFF. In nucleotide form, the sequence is TGTGCCAGCACGGGACAGTTCAACAATGAGCAGTTCTTC.